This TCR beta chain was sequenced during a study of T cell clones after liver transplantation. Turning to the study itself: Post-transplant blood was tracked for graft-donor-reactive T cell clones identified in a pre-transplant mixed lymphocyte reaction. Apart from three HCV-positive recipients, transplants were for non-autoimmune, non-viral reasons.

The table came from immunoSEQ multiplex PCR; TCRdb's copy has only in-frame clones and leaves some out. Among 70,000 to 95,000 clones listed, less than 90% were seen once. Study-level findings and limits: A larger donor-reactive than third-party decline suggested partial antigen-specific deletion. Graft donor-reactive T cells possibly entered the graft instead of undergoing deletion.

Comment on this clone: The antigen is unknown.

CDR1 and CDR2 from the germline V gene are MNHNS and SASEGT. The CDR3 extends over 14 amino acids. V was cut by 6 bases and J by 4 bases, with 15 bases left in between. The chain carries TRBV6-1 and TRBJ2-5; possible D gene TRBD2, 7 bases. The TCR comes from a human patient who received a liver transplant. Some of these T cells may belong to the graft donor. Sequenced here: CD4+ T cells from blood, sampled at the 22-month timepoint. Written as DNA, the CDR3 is TGTGCCAGCAGAAGTGTGGGGGGGCGAGAGACCCAGTACTTC. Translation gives CASRSVGGRETQYF.